These 16 T cell receptor beta chains originate from one sample sequenced in a study of cytomegalovirus exposure and HLA in healthy donors. PCR used 60 Vbeta primers and 13 Jbeta primers. Repertoires were generated with immunoSEQ multiplex PCR, while TCRdb's copy carries only in-frame clones and drops some. This sample has over 150,000 clones; roughly four fifths occur once, and the top ten carry around 0.91%. Sequencing was carried out using PBMCs. All receptors come from a girl aged 2 to 9 in good health and CMV-seropositive.

The rearrangement links TRBV6-1 to TRBJ1-1; D ambiguous. Germline V gene lookup returns CDR1 MNHNS and CDR2 SASEGT. The CDR3 covers 15 residues. Trimming removed 5 bases at V and 4 bases at J, with 17 bases between. The CDR3: CASSSGSEEGTEAFF. CDR3 in DNA: TGTGCCAGCAGTTCGGGGAGTGAGGAGGGCACTGAAGCTTTCTTT.

The rearrangement links TRBV4-2 to TRBJ1-3; D is undetermined. CDR1 is LGHNA and CDR2 is YNFKEQ in the germline V gene. Trimming took off 4 bases at V and 4 bases at J, with 8 bases between the two ends. The CDR3 extends over 13 amino acids. This CDR3 reads CASSPSQGNTIYF. In DNA form, the CDR3 reads TGTGCCAGCAGCCCATCGCAGGGAAACACCATATATTTT.

The V call is TRBV28, the J call TRBJ2-3, with 16 bases identical to TRBD2. With V trimmed by 2 bases and J by 0 bases, 5 bases remained unmatched. The CDR3 runs 19 residues. The germline V gene encodes CDR1 MDHEN and CDR2 SYDVKM. DNA for the CDR3: TGTGCCAGCAGTTTACCGGGACTAGCGGGAGGGGGTAGCACAGATACGCAGTATTTT. It codes for CASSLPGLAGGGSTDTQYF.

This sequence joins TRBV4-1 and TRBJ2-3, with a possible D match to TRBD2 (5 bases). Germline CDR1 reads MGHRA; CDR2 reads YSYEKL. The V end lost 1 base, the J end lost 4 bases, and 6 bases lay between the germline ends. The CDR3 loop spans 13 amino acids. The CDR3 spells CASSQGRADTQYF. The DNA of the CDR3 is TGCGCCAGCAGCCAAGGGCGGGCAGATACGCAGTATTTT.

The table lists this clone with a count of one. The J gene is TRBJ2-5, the V gene TRBV29-1; 10 positions agree with TRBD2. CDR3 length: 16 amino acids. The germline CDR1 and CDR2 sequences are SQVTM and ANQGSEA. The ends lost 7 bases at V and 4 bases at J; junction bases unmatched: 15. In DNA form, the CDR3 reads TGCAGCGCCCGGGGAGCGTTGCGACTAGCGGGAGAGACCCAGTACTTC. This codes for CSARGALRLAGETQYF.

V and J are TRBV2 and TRBJ1-2, with 8 bases fitting TRBD1. V dropped 6 bases and J dropped 6; count of bases not matched to a gene: 9. This CDR3 has 14 amino acids. Germline CDR1 is SNHLY and CDR2 is FYNNEI. The CDR3 sequence: CASSLTDRGNGYTF. Written as DNA, the CDR3 is TGTGCCAGCAGCCTCACCGACAGGGGAAATGGCTACACCTTC.

This chain uses TRBV5-4 with TRBJ2-7; 7 bases match TRBD2. The trim removed 3 bases at V and 7 bases at J, leaving 16 bases unmatched. The CDR3 loop spans 16 amino acids. Germline CDR1 SGHNT, CDR2 YYREEE (reference sequence). CDR3 amino acids: CASSWRGGLALWEQYF. The CDR3 bases are TGTGCCAGCAGCTGGAGGGGAGGGCTCGCGCTTTGGGAGCAGTACTTC.

V is TRBV1 and J is TRBJ2-3; TRBD2, as called in the table, went unchecked against the DNA. TRBV1 is a pseudogene locus. This CDR3 has 17 residues. CDR3 amino acids: CTSSRPRSGSPTDTQYF. CDR3 DNA: TGCACCAGCAGCCGACCCCGGAGCGGGAGCCCCACAGATACGCAGTATTTT.

The chain carries TRBV9 and TRBJ2-2, with TRBD2 matching 9 bases. The CDR3 covers 19 residues. The ends lost 1 base at V and 2 bases at J; junction bases unmatched: 12. Germline lookup yields CDR1 SGDLS and CDR2 YYNGEE. The CDR3 DNA follows: TGTGCCAGCAGCGTATTATCGGGCGGGAGGGCCGAAAACACCGGGGAGCTGTTTTTT. Protein product: CASSVLSGGRAENTGELFF.

This rearrangement joins TRBV30 to TRBJ2-5, with TRBD2 matching over 8 bases. The better agreement between TRBJ2-7 and the DNA end casts doubt on the J call. The CDR3 consists of 13 residues. CDR1 is GTSNPN, CDR2 SVGIG, per germline (reference sequence). CDR3 amino acids: CAWREAGAYEQYF. The CDR3, as DNA: TGTGCCTGGAGAGAAGCGGGAGCCTACGAGCAGTACTTC.

This clone was picked up one time. The gene calls are TRBV5-6 and TRBJ1-2, with D uncertain. Germline V lookup: CDR1 SGHDT, CDR2 YYEEEE. The CDR3 covers 14 residues. V shed 0 bases and J shed 4 bases, with 10 bases lying between them. DNA for the CDR3: TGTGCCAGCAGCTTGGAGGAGGGCCCCTATGGCTACACCTTC. It yields the protein CASSLEEGPYGYTF.

The chain combines TRBV9 with TRBJ2-1; 9 bases agree with TRBD2. CDR1 is SGDLS and CDR2 is YYNGEE in the germline V gene. Trimming took 4 bases from V and 1 from J; bases not matched to a gene: 0. The CDR3 extends over 14 amino acids. The CDR3 protein is CASSTSGSYNEQFF. The CDR3 nucleotides are TGTGCCAGCAGCACTAGCGGGTCCTACAATGAGCAGTTCTTC.

V usage is TRBV6-1 and J usage is TRBJ2-1, with D unresolved. Germline CDR1 MNHNS, CDR2 SASEGT. The CDR3 length is 13 residues. Trimming cost V 5 bases and J 9 bases, with 14 bases left between them. CDR3: CASSPISAGEQFF. DNA for the CDR3: TGTGCCAGCAGTCCAATAAGTGCCGGTGAGCAGTTCTTC.

The chain is built from TRBV5-1 and TRBJ1-5; TRBD1 agrees at 7 bases. Germline values: CDR1 SGHRS, CDR2 YFSETQ. This CDR3 is built from 16 residues. Unmatched junction bases numbered 10, after V lost 1 base and J lost 6 bases. CDR3 nucleotide sequence: TGCGCCAGCAGCTTGACGTCAGGGGGTCTTATTCAGCCCCAGCATTTT. Its translation: CASSLTSGGLIQPQHF.

The chain employs TRBV30 and TRBJ2-7; TRBD2 is a possible D gene (6 bases). V lost 0 bases to trimming and J lost 5 bases, with 14 bases between them. Germline loops: CDR1 GTSNPN, CDR2 SVGIG (reference sequence). The CDR3 has 14 amino acids. The DNA of the CDR3 is TGTGCCTGGAGTGTACGGGGGATTTTCGACGAGCAGTACTTC. This sequence encodes CAWSVRGIFDEQYF. The variable domain in full, with the rest retrieved from reference TRBV30 and TRBJ2-7, is SQTIHQWPATLVQPVGSPLSLECTVEGTSNPNLYWYRQAAGRGLQLLFYSVGIGQISSEVPQNLSASRPQDRQFILSSKKLLLSDSGFYLCAWSVRGIFDEQYFGPGTRLTVT.

This sequence joins TRBV5-4 and TRBJ2-5; 11 bases are shared with TRBD2. The junction had 9 bases not matched to a gene; V was cut back by 3 bases and J by 5 bases. The length of the CDR3 is 16 residues. The germline V gene has CDR1 SGHNT and CDR2 YYREEE (reference sequence). The CDR3 DNA is TGTGCCAGCAGCTCCCAACTAGCGGGAGTATTGGAGACCCAGTACTTC. It specifies CASSSQLAGVLETQYF.